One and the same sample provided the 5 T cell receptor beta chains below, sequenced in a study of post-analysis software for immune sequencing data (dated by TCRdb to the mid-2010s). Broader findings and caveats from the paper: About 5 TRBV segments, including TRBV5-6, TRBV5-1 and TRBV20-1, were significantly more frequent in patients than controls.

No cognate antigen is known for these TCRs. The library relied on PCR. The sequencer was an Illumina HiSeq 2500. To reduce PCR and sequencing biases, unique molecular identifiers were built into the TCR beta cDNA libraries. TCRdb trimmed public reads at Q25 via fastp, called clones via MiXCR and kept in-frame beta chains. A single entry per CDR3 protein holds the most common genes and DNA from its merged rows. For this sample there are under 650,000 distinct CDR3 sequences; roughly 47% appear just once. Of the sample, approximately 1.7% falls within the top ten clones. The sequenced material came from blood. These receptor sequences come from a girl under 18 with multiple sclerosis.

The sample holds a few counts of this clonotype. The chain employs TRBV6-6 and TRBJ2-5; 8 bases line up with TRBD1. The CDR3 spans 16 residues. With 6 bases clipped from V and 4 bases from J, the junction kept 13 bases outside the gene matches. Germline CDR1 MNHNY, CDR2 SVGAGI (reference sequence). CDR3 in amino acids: CASRVRTGTGGETQYF. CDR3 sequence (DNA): TGTGCCAGCAGGGTGCGGACGGGCACAGGGGGAGAGACCCAGTACTTC.

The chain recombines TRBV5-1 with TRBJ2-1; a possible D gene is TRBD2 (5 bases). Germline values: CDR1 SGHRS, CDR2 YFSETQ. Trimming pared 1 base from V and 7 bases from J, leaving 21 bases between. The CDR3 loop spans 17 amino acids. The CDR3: CASSLRQLGPKVNEQFF. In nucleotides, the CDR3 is TGCGCCAGCAGCTTGCGACAACTAGGCCCTAAAGTAAATGAGCAGTTCTTC.

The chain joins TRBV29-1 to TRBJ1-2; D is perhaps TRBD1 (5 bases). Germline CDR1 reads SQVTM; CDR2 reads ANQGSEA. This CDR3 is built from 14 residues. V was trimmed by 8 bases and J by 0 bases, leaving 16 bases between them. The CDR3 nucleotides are TGCAGCACCCGAAGGGACTGGGCTAACTATGGCTACACCTTC. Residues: CSTRRDWANYGYTF.

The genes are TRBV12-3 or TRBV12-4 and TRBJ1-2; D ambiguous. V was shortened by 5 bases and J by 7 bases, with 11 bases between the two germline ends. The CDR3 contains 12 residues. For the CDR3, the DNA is TGTGCCAGCAGTATTCTTCTGGGTGGCTACACCTTC. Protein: CASSILLGGYTF.

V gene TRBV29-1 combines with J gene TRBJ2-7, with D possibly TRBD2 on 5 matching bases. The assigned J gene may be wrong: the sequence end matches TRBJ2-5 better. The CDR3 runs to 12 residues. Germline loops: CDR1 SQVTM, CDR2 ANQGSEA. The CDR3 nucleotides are TGCAGCGTTGTGAGGGAGTTGGAGACCCAGTACTTC. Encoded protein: CSVVRELETQYF.